This passage covers 17 T cell receptor beta chains from one sample sequenced in a study of blood T cell repertoires in COVID-19. Libraries were prepared by immunoSEQ multiplex PCR; TCRdb keeps only in-frame clonotypes and omits some of them. The sample includes roughly 200,000 clones, approximately 84% of them seen just once. Sequencing input: peripheral blood. Receptor source: a man aged 45-60 years with active or convalescent COVID-19.

This chain links TRBV6-4 with TRBJ2-2, with TRBD1 as a possible D gene (6 bases). The CDR3 contains 14 residues. Germline V lookup: CDR1 MRHNA, CDR2 SNTAGT. The V gene lost 7 bases and the J gene lost 1 base, with 10 bases spanning the gap. CDR3: CASKVGQNTGELFF. CDR3 in DNA: TGTGCCAGCAAGGTGGGACAGAACACCGGGGAGCTGTTTTTT.

In this sample, this clone turned up a few times. The J gene is TRBJ1-1, the V gene TRBV25-1; 7 nucleotides match TRBD1. Germline trimming cut 5 bases from V and 0 bases from J; bases unmatched to any gene: 6. CDR3 size: 15 residues. Germline loops: CDR1 MGHDK, CDR2 SYGVNS. CDR3 coding DNA: TGTGCCAGCAGTAGGCGACAGGGTTTGAACACTGAAGCTTTCTTT. Its protein product is CASSRRQGLNTEAFF.

The V call is TRBV29-1, the J call TRBJ1-2; TRBD1 is a possible D gene (6 bases). The CDR3 has 13 amino acids. The germline CDR1 and CDR2 sequences are SQVTM and ANQGSEA. Trimming took 7 bases from V and 4 from J, leaving 16 bases between them. As DNA, the CDR3 is TGCAGCGCCTCAGGGACACGAAGCTATGGCTACACCTTC. Its protein product is CSASGTRSYGYTF.

The chain has TRBV6-2 or TRBV6-3 and TRBJ1-5; 7 bases align to TRBD1. V lost 6 bases, J lost 5 bases, and 7 bases stayed unmatched. Germline V lookup: CDR1 MNHEY, CDR2 SVGEGT. The CDR3 consists of 14 residues. CDR3 coding DNA: TGTGCCAGCAGCCTTGGAGGGGGCTATCAGCCCCAGCATTTT. As protein: CASSLGGGYQPQHF.

The V and J genes are TRBV6-2 or TRBV6-3 and TRBJ2-5, with D tentatively TRBD1 (6 bases). V gave up 5 bases and J gave up 4 bases, with 23 bases separating them. CDR3 length equals 17 residues. Per the germline V gene, CDR1 is MNHEY and CDR2 is SVGEGT. CDR3 protein: CASSPPGTPKKGETQYF. CDR3 nucleotides: TGTGCCAGCAGTCCCCCCGGGACACCCAAGAAGGGAGAGACCCAGTACTTC.

This chain joins TRBV12-5 and TRBJ1-1, with D unresolved. The CDR3 covers 13 residues. Germline CDR1 is LGHNT and CDR2 is FRNRAP. Trimming shortened V by 6 bases and J by 11 bases, and 19 bases separated the two germline ends. CDR3: CASGPEEGLGAFF. The DNA for the CDR3 is TGTGCTAGTGGCCCCGAGGAGGGCCTTGGGGCTTTCTTT.

The chain combines TRBV3-1 (or the pseudogene TRBV3-2) with TRBJ2-1; 10 positions match TRBD2. CDR3 length equals 15 residues. Germline V CDR1 and CDR2: LGHDT, YNNKEL (reference sequence). With 5 bases clipped from V and 0 bases from J, the junction kept 1 base outside the gene matches. The CDR3 is CASSASGGSYNEQFF. As DNA, the CDR3 is TGTGCCAGCAGCGCTAGCGGGGGCTCCTACAATGAGCAGTTCTTC.

V gene TRBV2 combines with J gene TRBJ1-4; 7 bases agree with TRBD1. This CDR3 spans 15 amino acids. V lost 8 bases, J lost 4 bases, and 10 bases stayed unmatched. Germline V lookup: CDR1 SNHLY, CDR2 FYNNEI. The CDR3 is CASGTTGQNNEKLFF. As DNA, the CDR3 is TGTGCCAGCGGAACTACGGGACAGAATAATGAAAAACTGTTTTTT.

V usage is TRBV11-2 and J usage is TRBJ1-3, with D possibly being TRBD1 (6 bases). The CDR3 has 13 amino acids. Trimming removed 6 bases at V and 5 bases at J, with 11 bases between. Germline loops: CDR1 SGHAT, CDR2 FQNNGV. The CDR3 sequence is CASSIRGRNTIYF. DNA for the CDR3: TGTGCCAGCAGTATTAGGGGGAGAAACACCATATATTTT.

In its sample, this clone was seen once. The DNA for the CDR3 is TGTGCCATCAGTGAGTTCGCTAGCTCTGGAAACACCATATATTTT. Translation gives CAISEFASSGNTIYF. The chain combines TRBV10-3 with TRBJ1-3; D not resolved. V gave up 1 base and J gave up 0 bases, with 7 bases separating them. CDR1 and CDR2 from the germline V gene are ENHRY and SYGVKD. This CDR3 is 15 amino acids long.

The J gene is TRBJ1-5, the V gene TRBV2; tentative D call: TRBD1 (6 bases). CDR1 and CDR2 (germline): SNHLY, FYNNEI. Between the trimmed V and J ends, which lost 8 bases and 8 bases, there was a span of 16 bases. The CDR3 spans 13 residues. CDR3 sequence reads: CASEGGAREPQHF. CDR3 sequence (DNA): TGTGCCAGCGAGGGGGGGGCCAGGGAGCCCCAGCATTTT.

This sequence joins TRBV19 and TRBJ1-1; D may be TRBD1 (5 bases). Trimming shortened V by 2 bases and J by 4 bases, and 8 bases separated the two germline ends. Germline CDR1 is LNHDA and CDR2 is SQIVND (reference sequence). The CDR3 has 13 amino acids. Here the CDR3 DNA reads TGTGCCAGTAGTATACGGGGGGTCACTGAAGCTTTCTTT. Protein product: CASSIRGVTEAFF.

The genes are TRBV6-5 and TRBJ1-1; D uncertain. The CDR3 runs to 15 residues. V lost 2 bases to trimming and J lost 4 bases, with 14 bases between them. CDR1 and CDR2 (germline): MNHEY, SVGAGI. The CDR3 region has the DNA TGTGCCAGCAGTTACGGGCGAACGGTGAGCACTGAAGCTTTCTTT. It codes for CASSYGRTVSTEAFF.

This chain connects TRBV7-3 to TRBJ1-6; maybe TRBD1 (5 bases). This CDR3 is built from 14 residues. The V end lost 0 bases, the J end lost 7 bases, and 7 bases lay between the germline ends. Germline assignment: CDR1 SGHTA and CDR2 FQGTGA. The CDR3 DNA reads as TGTGCCAGCAGCTTAACAGGGGCAAATTCACCCCTCCACTTT. It specifies CASSLTGANSPLHF.

This chain uses TRBV5-1 with TRBJ1-1; 10 nucleotides line up with TRBD1. This CDR3 contains 13 residues. Losses at the gene ends were 8 bases for V and 2 bases for J; bases not matched to a gene: 3. Germline V lookup: CDR1 SGHRS, CDR2 YFSETQ. In nucleotides, the CDR3 is TGCGCCAGTGGGACAGGGGCAAACACTGAAGCTTTCTTT. It specifies CASGTGANTEAFF.

The chain uses TRBV30 and TRBJ2-1; 7 bases are shared with TRBD1. Trimming cost V 0 bases and J 11 bases; bases outside gene matches: 4. The CDR3 runs to 12 residues. The germline gives CDR1 GTSNPN, CDR2 SVGIG (reference sequence). Here the CDR3 DNA reads TGTGCCTGGAGTGTACAGGGGCGAAAGCAGTTCTTC. It is translated as CAWSVQGRKQFF.

The gene calls are TRBV27 and TRBJ1-6, with TRBD1 matching over 8 bases. This CDR3 comprises 16 residues. Trimming cost V 0 bases and J 10 bases; bases outside gene matches: 8. From germline, CDR1 is MNHEY and CDR2 SMNVEV (reference sequence). The CDR3 bases are TGTGCCAGCAGTTTATCAGTATGGACAGGGAGCTCACCCCTCCACTTT. This translates into CASSLSVWTGSSPLHF.